The rows below give T cell receptor beta chains drawn from one sample of a study of blood T cell repertoires in COVID-19. Assay used: immunoSEQ multiplex PCR; TCRdb lists only in-frame clones, some missing. The sample includes 45,000 to 65,000 clones, around 80% seen only once; the top ten take about 3.4%. Sequencing was performed on peripheral blood. These receptors all stem from a man aged 60 to 75 with acute or convalescent COVID-19. Each CDR3 is given with its conserved first and last residue. Each record gives: J gene, clone size, D gene, V gene, CDR3 DNA, CDR3 protein. A D gene is named only where the DNA matches it firmly. Clone size, where shown, is once, few, many, or a class for clones that have expanded.

>TRBJ1-6|NA|TRBD1|TRBV18
TGTGCCAGCTCACCTTACAGGGGCGATGATTCACCCCTCCACTTT
CASSPYRGDDSPLHF
>TRBJ2-7|NA|TRBD1|TRBV6-5
TGTGCCAGCCGGCCGACAGGGAGCTCCTACGAGCAGTACTTC
CASRPTGSSYEQYF
>TRBJ1-3|NA|TRBD1|TRBV19
TGTGCCAGTAGTCCGGACAGGGACGAAGACACCATATATTTT
CASSPDRDEDTIYF
>TRBJ2-7|NA|NA|TRBV6-1
TGTGCCAGCAGTGAGACAGTGAACTACGAGCAGTACTTC
CASSETVNYEQYF
>TRBJ2-7|NA|TRBD2|TRBV20-1
TGCAGTGCTAGTGGGGGACTACCGAACCCCTACGAGCAGTACTTC
CSASGGLPNPYEQYF
>TRBJ2-3|NA|NA|TRBV7-2
TGTGCCAGCAGGTCAGAACCCACAGATACGCAGTATTTT
CASRSEPTDTQYF
>TRBJ1-1|NA|TRBD1|TRBV6-2/TRBV6-3
TGTGCCAGCAGTTACAGGGGGCAGACTGAAGCTTTCTTT
CASSYRGQTEAFF
>TRBJ2-2|NA|NA|TRBV6-1
TGTGCCAGCAGTGACGCCCCGACCGTTAGCGGCCGGGAGCTGTTTTTT
CASSDAPTVSGRELFF
>TRBJ1-2|few|NA|TRBV6-6
TGTGCCAGCAGTGAGGATGCGGTATACTATGGCTACACCTTC
CASSEDAVYYGYTF
>TRBJ1-1|NA|NA|TRBV11-2
TGTGCCAGCAGCTTAGATCGAGCCAGGGTCACTGAAGCTTTCTTT
CASSLDRARVTEAFF
>TRBJ2-1|once|NA|TRBV24-1
TGTGCCACCAGTGACCCCGACATGGGTAAAAATGAGCAGTTCTTC
CATSDPDMGKNEQFF
>TRBJ1-1|NA|NA|TRBV18
TGTGCCAGCTCCGGCTTAACAGGGAACACTGAAGCTTTCTTT
CASSGLTGNTEAFF
>TRBJ2-1|NA|TRBD2|TRBV24-1
TGTGCCACCAGTGATTCTGGGCGGGGGGGCCTTAGTGAGCAGTTCTTC
CATSDSGRGGLSEQFF
>TRBJ2-7|NA|NA|TRBV23-1
TGCGCCAGCAGTCAATCGATTCAGGACAGCCACTCCTTGTACGAGCAGTACTTC
CASSQSIQDSHSLYEQYF